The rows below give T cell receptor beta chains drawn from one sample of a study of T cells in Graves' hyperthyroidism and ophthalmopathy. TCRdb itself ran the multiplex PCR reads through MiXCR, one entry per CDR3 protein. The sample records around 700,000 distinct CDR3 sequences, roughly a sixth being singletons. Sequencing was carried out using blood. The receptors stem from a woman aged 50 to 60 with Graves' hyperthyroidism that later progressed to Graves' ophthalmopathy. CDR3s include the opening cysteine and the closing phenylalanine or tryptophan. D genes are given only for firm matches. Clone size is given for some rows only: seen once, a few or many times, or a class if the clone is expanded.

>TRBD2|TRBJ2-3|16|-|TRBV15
CATSRESGASTDTQYF
TGTGCCACCAGCAGAGAAAGCGGGGCTAGCACAGATACGCAGTATTTT
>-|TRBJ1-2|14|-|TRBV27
CASSPNNRAGGYTF
TGTGCCAGCAGCCCCAATAACAGGGCGGGTGGCTACACCTTC
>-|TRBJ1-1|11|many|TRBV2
CASSEMTEAFF
TGTGCCAGCAGTGAAATGACTGAAGCTTTCTTT
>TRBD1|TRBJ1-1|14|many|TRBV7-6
CASSLGGTDTEAFF
TGTGCCAGCAGCTTAGGCGGGACAGACACTGAAGCTTTCTTT
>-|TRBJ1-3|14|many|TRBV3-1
CASSRGTTGNTIYF
TGTGCCAGCAGCCGGGGGACGACTGGAAACACCATATATTTT
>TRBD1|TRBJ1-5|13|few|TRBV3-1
CASSQASGGPQHF
TGTGCCAGCAGCCAAGCATCAGGGGGGCCCCAGCATTTT
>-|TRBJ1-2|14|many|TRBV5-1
CASSTGDGNYGYTF
TGCGCCAGCAGCACGGGGGACGGCAACTATGGCTACACCTTC
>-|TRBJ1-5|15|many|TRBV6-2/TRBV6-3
CASGWGRDSNQPQHF
TGTGCCAGTGGTTGGGGGCGGGATAGCAATCAGCCCCAGCATTTT
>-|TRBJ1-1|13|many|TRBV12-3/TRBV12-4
CASRSGEHTEAFF
TGTGCCAGCAGGAGCGGGGAACACACTGAAGCTTTCTTT
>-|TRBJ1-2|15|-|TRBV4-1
CASSKGTFGDYGYTF
TGCGCCAGCAGCAAAGGGACTTTTGGGGACTATGGCTACACCTTC
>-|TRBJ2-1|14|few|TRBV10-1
CASSELARGGEQFF
TGCGCCAGCAGTGAACTAGCACGGGGCGGTGAGCAGTTCTTC
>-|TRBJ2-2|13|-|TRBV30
CAWSVLRAGELFF
TGTGCCTGGAGTGTCCTCAGGGCCGGGGAGCTGTTTTTT
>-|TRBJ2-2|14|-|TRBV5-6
CASSRVGIDGELFF
TGTGCCAGCAGTCGGGTGGGAATCGACGGGGAGCTGTTTTTT
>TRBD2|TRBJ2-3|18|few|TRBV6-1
CASSGGLAGAFGTDTQYF
TGTGCCAGCAGTGGGGGACTAGCGGGGGCTTTCGGCACAGATACGCAGTATTTT
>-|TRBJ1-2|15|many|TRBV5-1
CASSSGQGILDGYTF
TGCGCCAGCAGCTCCGGCCAGGGGATTCTCGATGGCTACACCTTC
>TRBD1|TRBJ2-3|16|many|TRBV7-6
CASSLRQGAGTDTQYF
TGTGCCAGCAGCTTAAGACAGGGGGCTGGCACAGATACGCAGTATTTT
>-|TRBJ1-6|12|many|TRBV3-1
CASSQELSPLHF
TGTGCCAGCAGCCAAGAGCTTTCACCCCTCCACTTT
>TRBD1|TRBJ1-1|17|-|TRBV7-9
CASSLRSDRGPGTEAFF
TGTGCCAGCAGCTTAAGATCCGACAGGGGGCCGGGGACTGAAGCTTTCTTT
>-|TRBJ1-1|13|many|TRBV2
CASSDLQGTEAFF
TGTGCCAGCAGTGACCTACAGGGCACTGAAGCTTTCTTT
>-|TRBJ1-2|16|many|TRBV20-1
CSVDGYRDTHGGGYTF
TGCAGTGTAGATGGGTATAGGGACACTCACGGGGGTGGCTACACCTTC
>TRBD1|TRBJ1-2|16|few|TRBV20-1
CSAYRPVDRRNYGYTF
TGCAGTGCATATAGACCCGTGGACAGGAGGAACTATGGCTACACCTTC
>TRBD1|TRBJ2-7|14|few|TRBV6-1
CASRKDRAYYEQYF
TGTGCCAGCAGAAAAGACAGGGCATACTACGAGCAGTACTTC
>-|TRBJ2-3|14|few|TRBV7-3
CASSSGPFTDTQYF
TGTGCCAGCAGCTCCGGCCCATTCACAGATACGCAGTATTTT
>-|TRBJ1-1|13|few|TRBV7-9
CASSAGYNTEAFF
TGTGCCAGCAGCGCCGGATATAACACTGAAGCTTTCTTT
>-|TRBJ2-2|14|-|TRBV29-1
CSAGRRVGTGELFF
TGCAGCGCAGGGCGGAGGGTAGGCACCGGGGAGCTGTTTTTT
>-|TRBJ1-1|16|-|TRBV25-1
CASSDEGSRGNTEAFF
TGTGCCAGCAGTGATGAAGGAAGCAGGGGCAACACTGAAGCTTTCTTT
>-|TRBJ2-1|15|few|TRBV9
CASSGTTGSNNEQFF
TGTGCCAGCAGCGGGACGACAGGATCTAACAATGAGCAGTTCTTC
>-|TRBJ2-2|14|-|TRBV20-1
CSARDSGNTGELFF
TGCAGTGCTAGAGATTCCGGGAACACCGGGGAGCTGTTTTTT
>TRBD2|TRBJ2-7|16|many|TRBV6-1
CASGDWTSGSSYEQYF
TGTGCCAGCGGCGATTGGACTAGCGGAAGCTCCTACGAGCAGTACTTC
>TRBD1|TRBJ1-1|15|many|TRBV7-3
CASSLETGPLAEAFF
TGTGCCAGCAGCCTTGAGACAGGGCCCCTGGCTGAAGCTTTCTTT
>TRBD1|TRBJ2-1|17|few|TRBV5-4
CASRSTGRTGGFNEQFF
TGTGCCAGCAGATCGACTGGCCGGACAGGGGGCTTTAATGAGCAGTTCTTC
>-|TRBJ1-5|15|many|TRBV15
CATSRARQSNQPQHF
TGTGCCACCAGCAGAGCCCGACAGAGCAATCAGCCCCAGCATTTT
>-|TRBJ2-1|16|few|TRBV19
CASCPRSGVSYNEQFF
TGTGCCAGTTGCCCCCGTTCAGGGGTTTCCTACAATGAGCAGTTCTTC
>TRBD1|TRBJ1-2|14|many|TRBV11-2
CASSETGGTYGYTF
TGTGCCAGCAGCGAAACAGGGGGAACATATGGCTACACCTTC
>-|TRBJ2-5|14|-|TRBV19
CASSIGQSQETQYF
TGTGCCAGTAGTATTGGACAGTCCCAAGAGACCCAGTACTTC
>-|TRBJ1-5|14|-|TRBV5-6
CASSLGAAGQPQHF
TGTGCCAGCAGCTTGGGGGCGGCAGGGCAGCCCCAGCATTTT
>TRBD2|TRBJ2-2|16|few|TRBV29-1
CSAHLAGGMDTGELFF
TGCAGCGCACACCTAGCGGGGGGGATGGACACCGGGGAGCTGTTTTTT
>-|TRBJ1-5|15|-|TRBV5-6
CASSLMTGGNQPQHF
TGTGCCAGCAGCTTGATGACCGGGGGAAATCAGCCCCAGCATTTT
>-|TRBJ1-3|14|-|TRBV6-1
CASRDTGKGNTIYF
TGTGCCAGCAGAGATACAGGGAAAGGAAACACCATATATTTT
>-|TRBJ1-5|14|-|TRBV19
CASSIARSMEPQHF
TGTGCCAGTAGTATCGCCAGGAGTATGGAGCCCCAGCATTTT
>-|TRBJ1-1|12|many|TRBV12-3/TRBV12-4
CASSPGSLGAFF
TGTGCCAGCAGTCCAGGGTCCCTGGGGGCTTTCTTT
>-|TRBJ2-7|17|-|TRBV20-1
CSARVLSRGFASYEQYF
TGCAGTGCTAGAGTGTTAAGTAGGGGTTTTGCCTCCTACGAGCAGTACTTC